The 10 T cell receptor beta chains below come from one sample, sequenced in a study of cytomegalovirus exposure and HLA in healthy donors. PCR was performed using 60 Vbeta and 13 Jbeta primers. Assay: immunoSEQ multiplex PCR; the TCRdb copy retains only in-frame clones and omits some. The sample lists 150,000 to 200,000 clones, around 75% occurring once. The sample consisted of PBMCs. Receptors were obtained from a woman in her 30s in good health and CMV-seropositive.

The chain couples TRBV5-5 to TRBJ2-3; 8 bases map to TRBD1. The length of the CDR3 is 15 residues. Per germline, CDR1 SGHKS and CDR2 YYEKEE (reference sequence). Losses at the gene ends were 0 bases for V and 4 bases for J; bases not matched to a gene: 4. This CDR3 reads CASSLGAGGADTQYF. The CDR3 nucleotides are TGTGCCAGCAGCTTGGGCGCAGGGGGCGCAGATACGCAGTATTTT.

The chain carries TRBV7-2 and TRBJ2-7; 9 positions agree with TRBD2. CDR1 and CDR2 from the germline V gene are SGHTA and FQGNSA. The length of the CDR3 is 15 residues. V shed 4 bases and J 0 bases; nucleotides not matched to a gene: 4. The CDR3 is CASSSSGTLSYEQYF. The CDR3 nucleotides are TGTGCCAGCAGCTCTAGCGGGACCCTCTCCTACGAGCAGTACTTC.

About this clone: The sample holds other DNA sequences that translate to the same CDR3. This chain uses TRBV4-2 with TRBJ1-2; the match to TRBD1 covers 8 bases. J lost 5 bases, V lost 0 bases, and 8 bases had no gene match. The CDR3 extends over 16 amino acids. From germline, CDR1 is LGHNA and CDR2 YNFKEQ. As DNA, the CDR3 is TGTGCCAGCAGCCAAGATCGGGCAGGGGGCGGGTATGGCTACACCTTC. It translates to CASSQDRAGGGYGYTF.

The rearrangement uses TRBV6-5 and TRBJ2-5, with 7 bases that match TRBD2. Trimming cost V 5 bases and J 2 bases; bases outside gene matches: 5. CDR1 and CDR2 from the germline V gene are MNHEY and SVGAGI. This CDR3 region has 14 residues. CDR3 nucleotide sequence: TGTGCCAGCAGTCGCGGGGGACTACAAGAGACCCAGTACTTC. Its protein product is CASSRGGLQETQYF.

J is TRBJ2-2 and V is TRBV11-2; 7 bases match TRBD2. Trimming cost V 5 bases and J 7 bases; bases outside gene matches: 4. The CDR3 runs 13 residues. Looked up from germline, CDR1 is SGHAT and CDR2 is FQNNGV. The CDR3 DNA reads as TGTGCCAGCAGCCCTACGGGAGGCGGGGAGCTGTTTTTT. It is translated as CASSPTGGGELFF.

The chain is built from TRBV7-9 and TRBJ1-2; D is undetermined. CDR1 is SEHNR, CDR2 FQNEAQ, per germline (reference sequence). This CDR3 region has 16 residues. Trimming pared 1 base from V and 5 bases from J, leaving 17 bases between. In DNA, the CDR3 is TGTGCCAGCAGCTTAGGGAGTCGGGAAAGGATATATGGCTACACCTTC. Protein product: CASSLGSRERIYGYTF. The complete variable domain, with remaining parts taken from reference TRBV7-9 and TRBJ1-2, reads DTGVSQNPRHKITKRGQNVTFRCDPISEHNRLYWYRQTLGQGPEFLTYFQNEAQLEKSRLLSDRFSAERPKGSFSTLEIQRTEQGDSAMYLCASSLGSRERIYGYTFGSGTRLTVV.

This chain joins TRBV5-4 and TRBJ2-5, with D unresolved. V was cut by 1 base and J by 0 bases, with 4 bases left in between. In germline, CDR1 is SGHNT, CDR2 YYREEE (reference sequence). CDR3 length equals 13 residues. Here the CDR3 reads CASSLRDQETQYF. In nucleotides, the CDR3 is TGTGCCAGCAGCTTGAGAGACCAAGAGACCCAGTACTTC.

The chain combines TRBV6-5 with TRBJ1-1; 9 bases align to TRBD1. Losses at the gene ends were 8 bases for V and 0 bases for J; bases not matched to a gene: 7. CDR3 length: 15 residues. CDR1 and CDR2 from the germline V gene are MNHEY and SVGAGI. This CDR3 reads CASWTGVIMNTEAFF. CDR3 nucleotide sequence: TGTGCCAGCTGGACAGGGGTTATTATGAACACTGAAGCTTTCTTT.

The CDR3 DNA follows: TGCAGCGTTGAAGTCGATGAGCAGTTCTTC. It encodes CSVEVDEQFF. The V call is TRBV29-1, the J call TRBJ2-1; D remains ambiguous. CDR1 SQVTM and CDR2 ANQGSEA come from the germline V gene. This CDR3 is 10 amino acids long. Trimming shortened V by 1 base and J by 8 bases, and 3 bases separated the two germline ends.

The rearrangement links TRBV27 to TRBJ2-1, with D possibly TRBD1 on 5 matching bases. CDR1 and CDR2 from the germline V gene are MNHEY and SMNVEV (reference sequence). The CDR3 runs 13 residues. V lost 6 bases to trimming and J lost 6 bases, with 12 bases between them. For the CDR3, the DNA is TGTGCCAGCAGCGCAGGACAAACCAATGAGCAGTTCTTC. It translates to CASSAGQTNEQFF.